This TCR beta chain was profiled in a study of prognosis after radiotherapy for stage I lung cancer. Study-level background: More than 5 patients had squamous cell carcinoma and 12 to 13 had adenocarcinoma.

Notes on the study in general: A fall in unique TCR clone counts followed stereotactic body radiation therapy, with medians of about 9,700 versus 6,500. Gene usage of TRBV and TRBJ reportedly differed between patients with and without metastases.

Investigators drew roughly 6 milliliters of peripheral blood at each of two time points. Germline CDR1 is SGHDN and CDR2 is FVKESK. The CDR3 totals 17 residues. Between the trimmed V and J ends, which lost 2 bases and 1 base, there was a span of 15 bases. Amplification of TCR beta CDR3 from genomic DNA used two-round multiplex PCR. The use of primers specific to each TRBV and TRBJ gene characterized first-round PCR. One entry per CDR3 protein results from TCRdb running MiXCR on the multiplex PCR reads. Here the sample spans 20,000 to 30,000 distinct CDR3 sequences, around 39% being singletons. This clonotype was counted many times. What it binds is unknown.

The source was PBMCs, collected before or after stereotactic body radiation therapy (not recorded which). The chain links TRBV14 to TRBJ1-5; tentatively, D is TRBD1 (6 bases). The receptor was isolated from a donor aged 50 or older with non-small cell lung cancer. The CDR3 loop reads CASSQRGGNPSNQPQHF. The CDR3, as DNA: TGTGCCAGCAGCCAACGAGGGGGGAATCCGAGCAATCAGCCCCAGCATTTT.